This T cell receptor beta chain was sequenced in a study of cytomegalovirus exposure and HLA in healthy donors. On this clone itself: The antigen is unknown.

PCR primers comprised 60 Vbeta and 13 Jbeta primers. The repertoire was sequenced with immunoSEQ multiplex PCR; TCRdb's copy has only in-frame clones and lacks some. The sample has about 97,000 clones; about 80% are singletons. Overall study results and limits: According to a later analysis, most TCR beta chains associated with CMV appeared HLA-restricted. In a later analysis, a genetic analysis reported fewer productive-TCR N-insertions in an Asian-associated ancestry cluster than the cohort average. The study recorded 160 or so TCR beta chains that were cytomegalovirus-associated. Later analysis associated a missense DCLRE1C variant with TCR beta V- and J-gene trimming.

The sequencing sample was made of PBMCs. The source is a man aged 35 to 55 in good health and CMV-seronegative.

The CDR3 DNA reads TGCGCCAGCTCCAGGGGGCAAGAGACCCAGTACTTC. Amino acid sequence: CASSRGQETQYF. This sequence joins TRBV5-1 and TRBJ2-5; 7 positions match TRBD1. The CDR3 has 12 residues. J was trimmed by 2 bases and V by 7 bases; bases with no gene match: 2. Per germline, CDR1 SGHRS and CDR2 YFSETQ.